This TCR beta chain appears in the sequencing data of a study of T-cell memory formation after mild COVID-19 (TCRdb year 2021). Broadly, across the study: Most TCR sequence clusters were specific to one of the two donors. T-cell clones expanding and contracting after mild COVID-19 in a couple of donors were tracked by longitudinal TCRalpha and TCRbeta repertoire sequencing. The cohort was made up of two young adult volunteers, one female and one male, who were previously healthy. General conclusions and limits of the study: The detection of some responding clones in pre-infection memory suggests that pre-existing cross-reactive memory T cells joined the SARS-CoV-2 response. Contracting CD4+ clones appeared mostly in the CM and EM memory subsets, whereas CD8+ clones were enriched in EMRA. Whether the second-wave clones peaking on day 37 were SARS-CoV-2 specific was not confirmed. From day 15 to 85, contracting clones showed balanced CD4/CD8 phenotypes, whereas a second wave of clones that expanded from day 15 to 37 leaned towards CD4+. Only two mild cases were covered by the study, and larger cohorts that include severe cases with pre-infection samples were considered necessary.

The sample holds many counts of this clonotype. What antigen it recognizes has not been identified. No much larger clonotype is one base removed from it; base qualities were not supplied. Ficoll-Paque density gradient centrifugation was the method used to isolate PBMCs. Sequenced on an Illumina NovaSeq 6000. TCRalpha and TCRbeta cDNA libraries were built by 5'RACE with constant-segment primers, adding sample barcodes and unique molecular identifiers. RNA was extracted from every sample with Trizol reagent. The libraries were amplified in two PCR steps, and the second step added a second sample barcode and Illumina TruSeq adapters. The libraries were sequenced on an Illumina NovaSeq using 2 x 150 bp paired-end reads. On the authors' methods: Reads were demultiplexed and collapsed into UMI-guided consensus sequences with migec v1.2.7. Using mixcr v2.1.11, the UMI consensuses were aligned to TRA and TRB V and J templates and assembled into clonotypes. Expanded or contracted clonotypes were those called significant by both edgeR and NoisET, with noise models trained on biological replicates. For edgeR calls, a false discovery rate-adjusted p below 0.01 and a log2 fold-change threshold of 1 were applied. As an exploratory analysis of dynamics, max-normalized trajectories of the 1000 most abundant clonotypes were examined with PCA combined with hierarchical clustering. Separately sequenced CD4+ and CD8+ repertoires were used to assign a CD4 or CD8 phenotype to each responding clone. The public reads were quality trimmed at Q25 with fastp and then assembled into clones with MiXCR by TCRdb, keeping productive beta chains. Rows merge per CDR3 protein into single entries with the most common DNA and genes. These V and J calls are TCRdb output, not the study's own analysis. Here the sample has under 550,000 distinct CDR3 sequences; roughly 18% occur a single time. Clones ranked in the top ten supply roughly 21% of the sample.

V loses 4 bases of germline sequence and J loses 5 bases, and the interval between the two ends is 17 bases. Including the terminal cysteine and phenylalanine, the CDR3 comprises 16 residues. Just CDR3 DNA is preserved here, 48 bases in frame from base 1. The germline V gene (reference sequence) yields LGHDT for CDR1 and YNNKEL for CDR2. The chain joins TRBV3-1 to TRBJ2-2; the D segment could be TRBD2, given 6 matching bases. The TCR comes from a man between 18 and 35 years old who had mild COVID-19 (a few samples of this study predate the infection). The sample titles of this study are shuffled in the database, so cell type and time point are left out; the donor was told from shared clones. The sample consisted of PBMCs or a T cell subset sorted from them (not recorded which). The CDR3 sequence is CASSPPGEPGTGELFF. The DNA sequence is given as TGTGCCAGCAGCCCCCCGGGGGAGCCCGGGACCGGGGAGCTGTTTTTT.